The source of this T cell receptor beta chain is a study of CXCR3-negative and CXCR3-positive naive CD8 T cells. Broader study findings: Memory CD8+ cells showed much lower diversity, while both naive subsets displayed comparably high diversity. A higher hydrophobicity marked the TRB CDR3s of CXCR3-positive naive cells versus CXCR3-negative naive cells.

Remarks on this clonotype: Its specificity is unknown.

Libraries of TRB cDNA were made by 5' RACE and carried UMIs. TCRdb reprocessed the 5' RACE reads and keeps a single row for each CDR3 protein, giving no DNA. The sample spans some 150,000 distinct CDR3 sequences; the ten largest clones claim nearly 0.5%. This CDR3 region has 15 residues. The sample was naive CXCR3+ CD8+ T cells from blood. Subset of the sample: CD45RO-CCR7+CD27+CD95- naive CD8+ T cells expressing CXCR3 (TNR3+). This receptor was obtained from a human donor in good health. Some clones in this sample may be carry-over from other donors' samples. V gene TRBV12-3 or TRBV12-4 combines with J gene TRBJ1-5; TCRdb's D gene call, TRBD1, goes unchecked for lack of DNA. CDR3 region: CASSFGGQGGQPQHF.